The entry that follows covers one T cell receptor beta chain sequence. Losses at the gene ends were 1 base for V and 2 bases for J; bases not matched to a gene: 3. This CDR3 contains 15 residues. Per the germline V gene, CDR1 is SGHRS and CDR2 is YFSETQ. The sample is drawn from a study of blood T cell repertoires in COVID-19. Source study methods: From reference gene primer amplification, estimates of nucleated cell counts were derived. Generated by immunoSEQ multiplex PCR, the TCRdb table keeps only in-frame clones and is missing some. Clone size and the V and J calls come from that table; the DNA yielded D and trimming. This repertoire shows more than 95,000 clones, more than 75% found once; its top ten account for about 27%.

Material: peripheral blood. The origin of this receptor is a man aged 55 to 70 with acute or convalescent COVID-19. The chain employs TRBV5-1 and TRBJ2-5; 9 bases map to TRBD2. The CDR3 nucleotides are TGCGCCAGCAGCTTGTTGGCGGGAGGGCAAGAGACCCAGTACTTC. It is translated as CASSLLAGGQETQYF.